The clone carrying this T cell receptor beta chain was seen only once. The record originates from a study of shared clonotypes between healthy human individuals. Study at large: Ranging from 18 to 49 in age, donors were two women and three men.

Germline CDR1 and CDR2: SGHTA and FQGNSA. The J segment lost 3 bases and the V segment lost 4 bases, leaving 7 bases of the junction unmatched. The CDR3 spans 16 residues. A CD45RA+ naive subset and a CD45RA-negative memory subset were split from CD4+ cells. Assay: immunoSEQ multiplex PCR; the TCRdb copy retains only in-frame clones and omits some. The sample yields millions of clones, over 85% seen once. This TCR was recovered from a young man in good health. This chain joins TRBV7-2 and TRBJ1-4; TRBD1 matches at 8 bases. The sample consisted of naive CD4+ T cells sorted from blood. Subset in this sample: CD45RA+ positively selected. The CDR3: CASSSRGDRPNEKLFF. The CDR3 DNA reads TGTGCCAGCAGCTCCCGTGGGGACAGGCCTAATGAAAAACTGTTTTTT.